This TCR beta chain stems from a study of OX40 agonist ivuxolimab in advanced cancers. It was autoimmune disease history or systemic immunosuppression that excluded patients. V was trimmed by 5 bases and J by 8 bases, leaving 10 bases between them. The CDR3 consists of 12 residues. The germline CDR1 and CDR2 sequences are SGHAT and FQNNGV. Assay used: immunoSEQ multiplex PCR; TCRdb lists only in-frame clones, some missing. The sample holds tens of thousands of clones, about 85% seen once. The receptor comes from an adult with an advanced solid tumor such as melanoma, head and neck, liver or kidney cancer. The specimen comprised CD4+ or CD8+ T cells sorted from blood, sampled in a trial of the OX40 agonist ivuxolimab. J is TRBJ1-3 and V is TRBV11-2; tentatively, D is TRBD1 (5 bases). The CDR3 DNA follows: TGTGCCAGCAGCCCGGGGGGAGACACCATATATTTT. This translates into CASSPGGDTIYF.